Listed here are 23 T cell receptor beta chains from one sample, sequenced in a study of response to subunit inactivated influenza vaccine. TCRdb reanalysed the RT-PCR reads using MiXCR and keeps one entry per CDR3 protein. The sample consists of roughly 760,000 distinct CDR3 sequences, 21% of them appearing once. Sequences were derived from PBMCs from blood, sampled 5 days after vaccination. The source of these receptors is a man in his fifties who received an inactivated influenza vaccine.

Turning to this clonotype: The junction shows a germline mismatch at one end, possibly a read error. In DNA, the CDR3 is TGTGCCAGCAGCCGAGGCGCCGGGACAGATACGCAGTATTTT. This translates into CASSRGAGTDTQYF. This rearrangement joins TRBV5-1 to TRBJ2-3; D call uncertain. The V gene's germline CDR1 is SGHRS and CDR2 YFSETQ. This CDR3 contains 14 residues.

This clonotype showed up many times. The rearrangement joins TRBV4-1 to TRBJ2-3; 8 bases match TRBD2. J was trimmed by 0 bases and V by 4 bases; bases with no gene match: 6. CDR3 length: 16 residues. Looked up from germline, CDR1 is MGHRA and CDR2 is YSYEKL. CDR3 in DNA: TGCGCCAGCAGCCGATCTAGCGGGCTGAGCACAGATACGCAGTATTTT. Protein: CASSRSSGLSTDTQYF.

The J gene is TRBJ1-2, the V gene TRBV21-1; the table's D call of TRBD1 was not tested on the DNA. TRBV21-1 is noted as a pseudogene. The CDR3 runs to 17 residues. CDR3 in DNA: TGTGCCAGCAGCAAAGACGTTAAGGACAGGGGACCGTATGGCTACACCTTC. Protein: CASSKDVKDRGPYGYTF.

This clonotype has more than one count but fewer than ten. The V gene is TRBV4-1, the J gene TRBJ2-7; TRBD2 might be the D (6 bases). Trimming shortened V by 1 base and J by 0 bases, and 13 bases separated the two germline ends. The germline gives CDR1 MGHRA, CDR2 YSYEKL. This CDR3 region has 16 residues. The DNA for the CDR3 is TGCGCCAGCAGCCAAGTCTGGCGGGGATCCTCCTACGAGCAGTACTTC. It codes for CASSQVWRGSSYEQYF.

The genes are TRBV11-2 and TRBJ2-2; D possibly corresponds to TRBD1 (6 bases). The CDR3 runs 16 residues. Germline V lookup: CDR1 SGHAT, CDR2 FQNNGV. The germline V and J ends were trimmed by 5 bases and 4 bases, with 17 bases remaining between them. This chain's CDR3 is CASSLNRDPGTGELFF. The CDR3 DNA sequence: TGTGCCAGCAGCCTTAACAGGGACCCGGGCACCGGGGAGCTGTTTTTT. Together with reference TRBV11-2 and TRBJ2-2, the CDR3 gives the full variable domain: EAGVAQSPRYKIIEKRQSVAFWCNPISGHATLYWYQQILGQGPKLLIQFQNNGVVDDSQLPKDRFSAERLKGVDSTLKIQPAKLEDSAVYLCASSLNRDPGTGELFFGEGSRLTVL.

The sample holds a few counts of this clonotype. The chain links TRBV6-1 to TRBJ2-4, with TRBD1 matching 7 bases. Germline trimming cut 5 bases from V and 5 bases from J; bases unmatched to any gene: 9. The CDR3 totals 15 residues. Germline V gene data show CDR1 as MNHNS and CDR2 as SASEGT. The DNA of the CDR3 is TGTGCCAGCAGTCCCACCTACAGGGGCGAAAACATTCAGTACTTC. Protein sequence: CASSPTYRGENIQYF.

This clonotype was found many times. The chain uses TRBV7-2 and TRBJ2-7; D ambiguous. Germline-derived CDR1 and CDR2 are SGHTA and FQGNSA. The CDR3 consists of 11 residues. Trimming removed 6 bases from V and 2 bases from J, with 5 bases in between. The CDR3 protein is CASSGTYEQYF. The CDR3 region has the DNA TGTGCCAGCAGTGGAACCTACGAGCAGTACTTC.

This clonotype was counted only a few times. The chain is built from TRBV7-6 and TRBJ2-1; the match to TRBD2 covers 7 bases. After removal of 4 bases from V and 4 bases from J, the junction contained 7 bases not matched to a gene. CDR1 and CDR2 from the germline V gene are SGHVS and FNYEAQ. This CDR3 has 15 residues. The CDR3 protein is CASSSSAGVYNEQFF. CDR3 sequence (DNA): TGTGCCAGCAGCTCTTCTGCGGGGGTGTACAATGAGCAGTTCTTC.

The chain couples TRBV7-9 to TRBJ2-1; D might be TRBD2 (6 bases). The CDR3 runs to 16 residues. Trimming removed 2 bases from V and 6 bases from J, with 17 bases in between. Germline values: CDR1 SEHNR, CDR2 FQNEAQ (reference sequence). The CDR3 DNA sequence: TGTGCCAGCAGCTTACCTTTAGTGACCGGGGGCAATGAGCAGTTCTTC. This encodes CASSLPLVTGGNEQFF.

The rearrangement joins TRBV29-1 to TRBJ2-5; TRBD1 might be the D (7 bases). V lost 1 base, J lost 5 bases, and 29 bases lay in between. Germline loops: CDR1 SQVTM, CDR2 ANQGSEA. This CDR3 region has 19 residues. CDR3 coding DNA: TGCAGCGTTGAAGCCTACCCCGTTTCGGCCGGCAGGGGGAGGGAGACCCAGTACTTC. It yields the protein CSVEAYPVSAGRGRETQYF. The whole variable domain, remainder taken from reference TRBV29-1 and TRBJ2-5, is SAVISQKPSRDICQRGTSLTIQCQVDSQVTMMFWYRQQPGQSLTLIATANQGSEATYESGFVIDKFPISRPNLTFSTLTVSNMSPEDSSIYLCSVEAYPVSAGRGRETQYFGPGTRLLVL.

The chain links TRBV5-1 to TRBJ1-1; 7 bases are a match to TRBD1. Germline V gene data show CDR1 as SGHRS and CDR2 as YFSETQ. V was clipped by 3 bases and J by 4 bases; unmatched bases: 12. This CDR3 is built from 16 residues. For the CDR3, the DNA is TGCGCCAGCAGCTGGGCAGGGGGTATGGGGAGCACTGAAGCTTTCTTT. Its protein product is CASSWAGGMGSTEAFF.

V gene TRBV7-2 combines with J gene TRBJ2-7; unclear D gene. The CDR3 consists of 13 residues. Trimming shortened V by 1 base and J by 3 bases, and 7 bases separated the two germline ends. CDR1 is SGHTA, CDR2 FQGNSA, per germline. CDR3 region: CASSLEAHYEQYF. Written as DNA, the CDR3 is TGTGCCAGCAGCTTAGAGGCCCACTACGAGCAGTACTTC.

This clonotype was found a few times. DNA of the CDR3: TGTGCCAGCAGTGACCTGGGAGCTGAAGCTTTCTTT. Amino acids: CASSDLGAEAFF. This chain uses TRBV2 with TRBJ1-1; unclear D gene. Germline assignment: CDR1 SNHLY and CDR2 FYNNEI. The length of the CDR3 is 12 residues. The V and J ends lost 3 bases and 6 bases respectively, with 8 bases between them.

In this sample, this clonotype turned up a few times. J is TRBJ1-5 and V is TRBV20-1; TRBD1 aligns across 9 bases. The CDR3 runs to 15 residues. Losses at the gene ends were 2 bases for V and 2 bases for J; bases not matched to a gene: 4. The germline CDR1 and CDR2 sequences are DFQATT and SNEGSKA (reference sequence). CDR3 bases: TGCAGTGCTAGAACAGGGGGCCGGGGCAATCAGCCCCAGCATTTT. This sequence encodes CSARTGGRGNQPQHF.

This chain links TRBV5-6 with TRBJ1-5, with a tentative D call TRBD1 (5 bases). V dropped 3 bases and J dropped 4 bases, with 17 bases sitting between them. The CDR3 loop spans 16 amino acids. Germline V gene sequence: CDR1 SGHDT, CDR2 YYEEEE. The CDR3 reads CASSSWGRSRNQPQHF. The CDR3 DNA is TGTGCCAGCAGCTCCTGGGGACGATCTAGAAATCAGCCCCAGCATTTT. The full variable domain, with the rest looked up from reference TRBV5-6 and TRBJ1-5, is DAGVTQSPTHLIKTRGQQVTLRCSPKSGHDTVSWYQQALGQGPQFIFQYYEEEERQRGNFPDRFSGHQFPNYSSELNVNALLLGDSALYLCASSSWGRSRNQPQHFGDGTRLSIL.

This clonotype was seen a few times. V and J are TRBV5-1 and TRBJ2-5, with D perhaps TRBD1 (6 bases). There are 14 residues in the CDR3. Trimming pared 6 bases from V and 5 bases from J, leaving 17 bases between. Germline V gene sequence: CDR1 SGHRS, CDR2 YFSETQ. CDR3 in amino acids: CASNPQGPGETQYF. CDR3 sequence (DNA): TGCGCCAGCAACCCACAGGGACCGGGGGAGACCCAGTACTTC.

This clonotype was found a few times. The chain joins TRBV5-5 to TRBJ2-7; the match to TRBD1 covers 7 bases. The germline CDR1 and CDR2 sequences are SGHKS and YYEKEE (reference sequence). V shed 0 bases, J shed 4 bases, and the junction held 4 bases outside the gene matches. The CDR3 is 14 amino acids. The CDR3 here is CASSLETGMYEQYF. The CDR3 bases are TGTGCCAGCAGCTTGGAGACAGGGATGTACGAGCAGTACTTC.

This clonotype has more than one count but fewer than ten. V is TRBV20-1 and J is TRBJ1-5, with D possibly matching TRBD1 (6 bases). Per germline, CDR1 DFQATT and CDR2 SNEGSKA (reference sequence). This CDR3 comprises 14 residues. V was shortened by 2 bases and J by 3 bases, with 11 bases between the two germline ends. CDR3 region: CSARPTGNNQPQHF. CDR3 DNA sequence: TGCAGTGCTAGACCCACAGGGAACAATCAGCCCCAGCATTTT.

This clonotype occurred a few times. The J gene is TRBJ2-5, the V gene TRBV7-2; 8 positions match TRBD2. This CDR3 has 15 residues. CDR1 and CDR2 from the germline V gene are SGHTA and FQGNSA. V shed 8 bases and J 1 base; nucleotides not matched to a gene: 9. The CDR3 reads CASHQVAGLQETQYF. The CDR3 region has the DNA TGTGCCAGCCATCAGGTAGCGGGGCTCCAAGAGACCCAGTACTTC.

Here the CDR3 DNA reads TGCGCCAGCAGCCAGGTGGGACAGGGATATGGCTACACCTTC. It encodes CASSQVGQGYGYTF. The rearrangement joins TRBV4-3 to TRBJ1-2; TRBD1 aligns across 9 bases. The CDR3 is 14 residues long. The V and J ends lost 3 bases and 5 bases, in that order; junction bases with no gene match: 4. Per germline, CDR1 LGHNA and CDR2 YSLEER.

This clonotype was detected a few times. The chain uses TRBV27 and TRBJ1-4; 9 nucleotides align to TRBD1. Looked up from germline, CDR1 is MNHEY and CDR2 is SMNVEV (reference sequence). The V segment lost 6 bases and the J segment 7 bases; nucleotides outside the gene matches: 15. This CDR3 has 17 residues. CDR3 coding DNA: TGTGCCAGCAGAAAAACAGGGGGCGAAGGACGGGGTGAAAAACTGTTTTTT. Translation gives CASRKTGGEGRGEKLFF.

In this sample, this clonotype turned up many times. The chain has TRBV20-1 and TRBJ1-5, with D tentatively TRBD1 (5 bases). Trimming shortened V by 0 bases and J by 6 bases, and 18 bases separated the two germline ends. This CDR3 comprises 16 residues. Germline V gives CDR1 DFQATT, CDR2 SNEGSKA (reference sequence). CDR3 in DNA: TGCAGTGCTAGAGAAGGAGGGTCCTCGGGGGGTCAGCCCCAGCATTTT. This encodes CSAREGGSSGGQPQHF.

The V and J genes are TRBV6-2 or TRBV6-3 and TRBJ2-3; D is undetermined. V was trimmed by 6 bases and J by 1 base, leaving 5 bases between them. Germline V gene data show CDR1 as MNHEY and CDR2 as SVGEGT. This CDR3 is built from 12 residues. The CDR3 DNA follows: TGTGCCAGCAGGGTCCGCACAGATACGCAGTATTTT. Translated, it gives CASRVRTDTQYF.